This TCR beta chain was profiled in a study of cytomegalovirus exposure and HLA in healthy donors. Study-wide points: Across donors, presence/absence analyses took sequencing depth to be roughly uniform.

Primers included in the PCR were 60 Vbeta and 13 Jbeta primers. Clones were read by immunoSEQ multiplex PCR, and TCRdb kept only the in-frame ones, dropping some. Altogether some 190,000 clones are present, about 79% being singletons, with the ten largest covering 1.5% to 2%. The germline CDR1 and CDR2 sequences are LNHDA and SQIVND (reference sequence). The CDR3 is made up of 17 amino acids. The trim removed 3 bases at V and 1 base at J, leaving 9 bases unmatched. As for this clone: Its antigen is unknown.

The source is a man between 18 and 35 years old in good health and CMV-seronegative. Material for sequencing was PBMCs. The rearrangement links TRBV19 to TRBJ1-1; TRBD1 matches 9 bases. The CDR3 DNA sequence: TGTGCCAGTAGTATGGAGACAGGGGGTTATCGGAACACTGAAGCTTTCTTT. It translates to CASSMETGGYRNTEAFF. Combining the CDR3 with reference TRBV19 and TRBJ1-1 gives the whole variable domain DGGITQSPKYLFRKEGQNVTLSCEQNLNHDAMYWYRQDPGQGLRLIYYSQIVNDFQKGDIAEGYSVSREKKESFPLTVTSAQKNPTAFYLCASSMETGGYRNTEAFFGQGTRLTVV.